The 3 T cell receptor beta chains presented below share a single source sample, sequenced in a study of T cell repertoires in cytomegalovirus infection. TCRdb called the reads again in MiXCR, with one record for every CDR3 protein. The sample includes under 150,000 distinct CDR3 sequences, around 31% of them seen just once. These TCRs' antigens remain unknown. The specimen comprised CD8+ T cells from cultured PBMCs, sampled from culture after CMV antigen stimulation. These receptors were taken from a human donor in good health (CMV status not recorded). Some clones in this sample may be carry-over from other donors' samples.

There are a few counts of this clonotype. This chain connects TRBV7-9 to TRBJ2-1; no clear D gene. CDR3 size: 16 residues. Trimming shortened V by 2 bases and J by 2 bases, and 13 bases separated the two germline ends. Germline CDR1 is SEHNR and CDR2 is FQNEAQ (reference sequence). The CDR3: CASSLPLVSPYNEQFF. The CDR3 DNA reads as TGTGCCAGCAGCTTACCTCTCGTTAGCCCCTACAATGAGCAGTTCTTC.

This clonotype occurred a few times. The CDR3 DNA sequence: TGTGCCAGCAGCTCTATCGGGGGACAGTCTTCCTACGAGCAGTACTTC. Translation: CASSSIGGQSSYEQYF. The chain is built from TRBV7-9 and TRBJ2-7; weak D call: TRBD1 (7 bases). From germline, CDR1 is SEHNR and CDR2 FQNEAQ (reference sequence). V gave up 4 bases and J gave up 1 base, with 17 bases separating them. This CDR3 comprises 16 residues.

V usage is TRBV9 and J usage is TRBJ2-3; unclear D gene. Germline values: CDR1 SGDLS, CDR2 YYNGEE. The ends were cut back, 2 bases at V and 1 base at J, with 8 bases in the middle. There are 14 residues in the CDR3. CDR3 loop: CASSVALRTDTQYF. The CDR3 nucleotides are TGTGCCAGCAGCGTGGCACTTCGCACAGATACGCAGTATTTT.